This T cell receptor beta chain was identified during a study of T cell responses to AZD1222 COVID-19 vaccine. For the study at large: Analysis merged second doses at about 4 or about 12 weeks. Study outcomes and limitations: Vaccine-related CD4 TCRs covered spike, predominating at 160-218 and 743-854.

The CDR3 is made up of 17 amino acids. Trimming removed 4 bases from V and 0 bases from J, with 16 bases in between. The germline gives CDR1 SGHRS, CDR2 YFSETQ. The data were produced by immunoSEQ multiplex PCR, yet TCRdb's version contains in-frame clones alone and is incomplete. The data show 90,000 to 120,000 clones, 93% seen once. A word on this clone: Its antigen is as yet unknown.

This sequence originates from an adult in good health. Specimen: peripheral blood, collected on day 0 of AZD1222 vaccination. V and J are TRBV5-1 and TRBJ2-2, with unresolved D. The CDR3 is CASSRAPRNPNTGELFF. DNA of the CDR3: TGCGCCAGCAGCCGGGCCCCGCGGAACCCGAACACCGGGGAGCTGTTTTTT.